This T cell receptor beta chain was sequenced for a study of molecular identifiers for immune sequencing clone quantification (dated by TCRdb to the late 2010s). For the study in its entirety: For a replicate experiment, the RNA from either 20,000 or 100,000 naive CD8 T cells was divided into five aliquots, and four of those aliquots went on to sequencing. This methods study benchmarked molecular-identifier clustering-based TCR repertoire sequencing (MIDCIRS) and TCR RNA copy counting, using CD8 T cells to do so.

Libraries of naive CD8 T cells were built from around 20,000 to 1,000,000 sorted cells, with 10%, 30% or 50% of the purified RNA used. On a BD FACSAria II, naive CD8 T cells were FACS-sorted as CD8+CD4-CCR7+CD45RA+ and collected into RLT Plus buffer. Nine to eleven TCR copies' worth of Jurkat RNA were spiked into roughly 20,000-1,000,000 naive CD8 T cell samples to test detection sensitivity. Enrichment of CD8 T cells was done with RosetteSep CD8+ T Cell Enrichment Cocktail plus Ficoll-Paque, and ACK red cell lysis came afterward. Receptor amplification or capture employed PCR. Sequencing was carried out with a NextSeq 500. Bulk TCR libraries were prepared as previously described, using TCR primers listed in Table S5. Purification of total RNA was performed with the Qiagen AllPrep DNA/RNA kit. Before analysis, reads from multiple sequencing runs of the same library were pooled. The authors' analysis ran thus. Reads were retained only if an exact TCR constant sequence was present, and the retained reads were trimmed to 150 nt and grouped according to their 12-nt molecular barcodes. Reads inside each barcode group were sub-clustered using a 15% Levenshtein threshold, and a quality-weighted consensus sequence was constructed for each RNA molecule. Non-functional sequences were discarded, and so were lower-count sequences lying one edit away from another sequence. Barcode sub-clusters with fewer than 20% of the maximum read count were removed, based on fitting two negative binomial distributions. TCRdb ran its own pipeline on the public reads, namely fastp trimming at Q25 and MiXCR clone calling, and kept in-frame beta chains. When rows share a CDR3 protein, they turn into one entry using the most common DNA and genes. The V and J calls here are based on TCRdb, not the publication. This sample holds some 590,000 distinct CDR3 sequences; roughly 23% were observed only once. The top ten hold 0.78% of the sample.

CDR1 and CDR2 are read off the germline V gene as LGHNA and YSLEER. V loses 3 bases, J loses 2 bases, and the germline ends lie 14 bases apart. The CDR3, from cysteine to phenylalanine, totals 15 residues. Left in the record is the CDR3 DNA by itself, 45 bases read in frame from the first base. Many counts were recorded for this clonotype. Its antigen remains unidentified. No quality values exist for individual bases; no much larger clone is one base distant. Summary of the overall study and its limitations: Clones above 20 RNA copies held over 98% of molecules in CMV-specific effector cells but under 1% in naive cells. Approximately 2.7 recovered TCR RNA copies per cell were obtained by modeling, versus about 9 by digital PCR, implying a capture efficiency of about 30%. A single cell's worth of spiked-in Jurkat TCR RNA was reported detectable even among 900,000 to 1,000,000 naive CD8 T cells. The sizes of highly expanded clones could end up underestimated when identical TCR molecules share a barcode. The naive libraries included spiked-in Jurkat TCR RNA (roughly nine copies' worth), and this Jurkat TCR RNA is not part of the donor repertoire. When barcode sub-clustering was not used, chimeric consensus sequences inflated TCR diversity, with chimeras reaching as high as 47%.

This chain is built from TRBV4-3 and TRBJ2-7; matching of 6 bases hints at TRBD1 as the D gene. The sample was naive CD8+ T cells from blood, with Jurkat cell RNA spiked in. The cell subset or site label on this specimen signifies: FACS-sorted CD8+CD4-CCR7+CD45RA+ naive T cells. This clonotype was sampled from a human donor in good health. Some libraries in this study had Jurkat cell RNA spiked in. The sequenced DNA is TGCGCCAGCAGCCAGACCGCGACAGGACCCTACGAGCAGTACTTC. Its coded protein is CASSQTATGPYEQYF.